This is a list of T cell receptor beta chains from one sample in a study of blood T cell repertoires in COVID-19. Profiling relied on immunoSEQ multiplex PCR, and the TCRdb table lists in-frame clones only, not all of them. The data contain around 100,000 clones, more than 80% of them seen just once; the ten biggest clones take up 4.6%. Material for sequencing was peripheral blood. These receptors were taken from a woman in her fifties or sixties with acute or convalescent COVID-19. Each CDR3 is given with its conserved first and last residue. A D gene is named only where the DNA matches it firmly. The size field is filled for only some rows; it gives once, few, many or a size class.

clone size: -
D gene: -
V gene: TRBV12-3/TRBV12-4
CDR3 protein: CASSSLTDTQYF

clone size: few
D gene: TRBD1
V gene: TRBV23-1
CDR3 protein: CASSLGQGIRVYEQYF

clone size: -
D gene: TRBD1
V gene: TRBV7-9
CDR3 protein: CASSVDRGWDGYTF

clone size: -
D gene: -
V gene: TRBV5-1
CDR3 protein: CASSRWATATNEKLFF

clone size: -
D gene: TRBD1
V gene: TRBV24-1
CDR3 protein: CATSDLGDRDDEQYF

clone size: -
D gene: -
V gene: TRBV30
CDR3 protein: CAWSRGRVSNQPQHF

clone size: -
D gene: -
V gene: TRBV19
CDR3 protein: CASWGGTYNSPLHF

clone size: -
D gene: -
V gene: TRBV19
CDR3 protein: CASSMRGRTSYEQYF

clone size: -
D gene: TRBD1
V gene: TRBV19
CDR3 protein: CASSIPGQGMDTQYF

clone size: -
D gene: -
V gene: TRBV5-1
CDR3 protein: CASSLAGIREKLFF

clone size: -
D gene: TRBD1
V gene: TRBV7-8
CDR3 protein: CASSLVPGQGGQPQHF

clone size: -
D gene: TRBD1
V gene: TRBV24-1
CDR3 protein: CATSDFHDRGGTQYF

clone size: -
D gene: -
V gene: TRBV12-1
CDR3 protein: CASSMDRLNSPLHF

clone size: -
D gene: TRBD1
V gene: TRBV4-1
CDR3 protein: CASRKDRGLYNEQFF

clone size: -
D gene: TRBD1
V gene: TRBV9
CDR3 protein: CASSVRTGGYNEQFF

clone size: -
D gene: TRBD2
V gene: TRBV18
CDR3 protein: CASSPRLAGGGEQYF

clone size: -
D gene: TRBD2
V gene: TRBV25-1
CDR3 protein: CASSKAGNWYTGELFF

clone size: -
D gene: -
V gene: TRBV15
CDR3 protein: CATSRDRDQPQHF

clone size: -
D gene: -
V gene: TRBV11-2
CDR3 protein: CASSLAGQLSTYNEQFF

clone size: -
D gene: -
V gene: TRBV5-1
CDR3 protein: CASSPFGVGNSPLHF

clone size: few
D gene: -
V gene: TRBV19
CDR3 protein: CASSIMSGLNVKSSGNTIYF

clone size: -
D gene: TRBD1
V gene: TRBV10-3
CDR3 protein: CAITDDRGAAEAFF

clone size: few
D gene: TRBD1
V gene: TRBV3-1/TRBV3-2
CDR3 protein: CASSTSTGGTEAFF

clone size: -
D gene: -
V gene: TRBV3-1/TRBV3-2
CDR3 protein: CASSQGGGENYGYTF

clone size: -
D gene: TRBD1
V gene: TRBV5-1
CDR3 protein: CASSLVYGTGTELFF

clone size: -
D gene: TRBD1
V gene: TRBV28
CDR3 protein: CASSFGTGGTDTQYF

clone size: -
D gene: -
V gene: TRBV3-1/TRBV3-2
CDR3 protein: CASSLPPGDTQYF

clone size: -
D gene: TRBD2
V gene: TRBV9
CDR3 protein: CASSVIASGGRSTQFF

clone size: once
D gene: TRBD2
V gene: TRBV5-4
CDR3 protein: CASRKLAGGETQYF